Shown below are 23 T cell receptor beta chains from a single sample sequenced in a study of CD8 T cells in Susac syndrome. Reverse transcription of about 0.5 to 1 ug RNA used random hexamers. MiXCR, run by TCRdb on the immunoSEQ multiplex PCR reads, gives a single entry per CDR3 protein. The sample has about 140,000 distinct CDR3 sequences; approximately 95% are singletons. The sample comprised CD4+ T cells from PBMCs. Receptors originate from a human donor with multiple sclerosis.

The chain links TRBV12-3 or TRBV12-4 to TRBJ1-3; no clear D gene. This CDR3 region has 15 residues. V lost 6 bases and J 0 bases, leaving 12 bases between the germline ends. The CDR3 nucleotides are TGTGCCAGCAGCGCGCCGTGGAGCTCTGGAAACACCATATATTTT. This translates into CASSAPWSSGNTIYF.

This chain uses TRBV3-1 with TRBJ1-2; D is possibly TRBD1 (5 bases). This CDR3 region has 12 residues. The germline V and J ends were trimmed by 5 bases and 4 bases, with 8 bases remaining between them. The germline gives CDR1 LGHDT, CDR2 YNNKEL (reference sequence). CDR3 sequence reads: CASSSDIYGYTF. The DNA for the CDR3 is TGTGCCAGCAGCTCGGACATCTATGGCTACACCTTC.

The rearrangement joins TRBV24-1 to TRBJ2-2; 9 nucleotides match TRBD1. Unmatched junction bases numbered 8, after V lost 12 bases and J lost 1 base. Germline V gene data show CDR1 as KGHDR and CDR2 as SFDVKD. This CDR3 comprises 15 residues. The CDR3 DNA reads as TGTGCCGCAGCACGGGGACAGGGGAACACCGGGGAGCTGTTTTTT. Its protein product is CAAARGQGNTGELFF.

V is TRBV28 and J is TRBJ1-5; 7 bases agree with TRBD1. CDR3 length: 12 amino acids. The V and J ends lost 5 bases and 5 bases, in that order; junction bases with no gene match: 0. Germline CDR1 and CDR2: MDHEN and SYDVKM. CDR3 nucleotide sequence: TGTGCCAGCAGTGACAGGGATCAGCCCCAGCATTTT. It codes for CASSDRDQPQHF.

DNA of the CDR3: TGTGCCAGCTCACCCCTCCCCGCCGCGACCGACAATCAGCCCCAGCATTTT. Encoded protein: CASSPLPAATDNQPQHF. The chain couples TRBV18 to TRBJ1-5; D remains unclear. From germline, CDR1 is KGHSH and CDR2 LQKENI. The CDR3 covers 17 residues. V was cut by 3 bases and J by 3 bases, with 18 bases left in between.

The CDR3 loop is CASSRDQGSQETQYF. In nucleotides, the CDR3 is TGTGCCAGCAGTCGGGACCAGGGATCCCAAGAGACCCAGTACTTC. J is TRBJ2-5 and V is TRBV12-3 or TRBV12-4; D might be TRBD1 or TRBD2, each matching 5 bases. The length of the CDR3 is 15 residues. V shed 5 bases and J shed 1 base, with 14 bases lying between them.

The chain combines TRBV7-9 with TRBJ1-1; 8 positions match TRBD1. From germline, CDR1 is SEHNR and CDR2 FQNEAQ (reference sequence). V trimming: 4 bases; J trimming: 5 bases; junction bases outside the gene matches: 6. CDR3 length: 14 amino acids. The CDR3 bases are TGTGCCAGCAGCTCGTACAGGGGGGAAACTGAAGCTTTCTTT. It codes for CASSSYRGETEAFF.

This clonotype appeared once. This rearrangement joins TRBV29-1 to TRBJ1-1; no reliable D call. Germline CDR1 reads SQVTM; CDR2 reads ANQGSEA. The CDR3 length is 12 residues. Trimming shortened V by 5 bases and J by 1 base, and 8 bases separated the two germline ends. In DNA form, the CDR3 reads TGCAGCGTTCGCAGGCGGAACACTGAAGCTTTCTTT. Translation: CSVRRRNTEAFF.

The chain joins TRBV27 to TRBJ1-4, with D unclear. This CDR3 has 14 residues. Germline V gives CDR1 MNHEY, CDR2 SMNVEV (reference sequence). V shed 3 bases and J shed 0 bases, with 5 bases lying between them. The CDR3: CASSLGTTNEKLFF. The CDR3 nucleotides are TGTGCCAGCAGTTTGGGAACAACTAATGAAAAACTGTTTTTT.

V gene TRBV9 combines with J gene TRBJ2-7; D perhaps matches TRBD1 (6 bases). The CDR3 spans 16 residues. The germline V gene has CDR1 SGDLS and CDR2 YYNGEE. Deletions cut 0 bases from V and 1 base from J, with 14 bases between. The CDR3 sequence is CASSVGVRGESYEQYF. In DNA, the CDR3 is TGTGCCAGCAGCGTAGGCGTCAGGGGAGAGTCCTACGAGCAGTACTTC.

CDR3 DNA sequence: TGCAGCGTTGTCACTAGCGGGAGTCCCGTCACAGATACGCAGTATTTT. Translated, it gives CSVVTSGSPVTDTQYF. The J gene is TRBJ2-3, the V gene TRBV29-1, with TRBD2 matching over 11 bases. The CDR3 covers 16 residues. Germline CDR1 SQVTM, CDR2 ANQGSEA. Trimming cost V 4 bases and J 2 bases; bases outside gene matches: 8.

The chain recombines TRBV4-2 with TRBJ2-3; D unclear. The germline gives CDR1 LGHNA, CDR2 YNFKEQ. Trimming stripped 4 bases from V and 1 base from J, with 18 bases between. The CDR3 length is 17 residues. CDR3 sequence (DNA): TGTGCCAGCAGCCCCGATTGGAGCGCCCGGCGCACAGATACGCAGTATTTT. Translating gives CASSPDWSARRTDTQYF.

CDR3 DNA: TGTGCCAGCAGCTTCACACCAGGAAATGAGCAGTTCTTC. It is translated as CASSFTPGNEQFF. The rearrangement links TRBV7-2 to TRBJ2-1; D gene unclear. CDR1 is SGHTA and CDR2 is FQGNSA in the germline V gene. There are 13 residues in the CDR3. Deletions cut 3 bases from V and 7 bases from J, with 10 bases between.

The sample holds one count of this clonotype. The V and J genes are TRBV29-1 and TRBJ1-2; D unresolved. CDR1 and CDR2 (germline): SQVTM, ANQGSEA. This CDR3 comprises 11 residues. Trimming took 4 bases from V and 10 from J, leaving 13 bases between them. The CDR3 DNA is TGCAGCGTTGGGGATTTAGGTGACTACACCTTC. It encodes CSVGDLGDYTF.

V gene TRBV20-1 combines with J gene TRBJ1-1, with D maybe TRBD1 (6 bases). The V and J ends lost 2 bases and 5 bases respectively, with 15 bases between them. The CDR3 runs to 14 residues. Germline V lookup: CDR1 DFQATT, CDR2 SNEGSKA (reference sequence). This chain's CDR3 is CSARRGPGRTEAFF. The CDR3 coding sequence is TGCAGTGCTAGACGGGGGCCGGGAAGAACTGAAGCTTTCTTT.

This clonotype was detected once. This chain links TRBV7-9 with TRBJ2-7; D is tentatively TRBD1 or TRBD2 (5 bases each). The CDR3 is 15 amino acids. Germline V gene sequence: CDR1 SEHNR, CDR2 FQNEAQ (reference sequence). Trimming cost V 4 bases and J 3 bases, with 16 bases left between them. In nucleotides, the CDR3 is TGTGCCAGCAGCTCAGACCGGGACGGCTTCTACGAGCAGTACTTC. This encodes CASSSDRDGFYEQYF.

V gene TRBV7-2 combines with J gene TRBJ2-3, with D unresolved. This CDR3 is built from 15 residues. From germline, CDR1 is SGHTA and CDR2 FQGNSA. Trimming cost V 2 bases and J 1 base, with 10 bases left between them. CDR3 amino acids: CASSLSGPGTDTQYF. CDR3 DNA: TGTGCCAGCAGCTTAAGTGGGCCGGGCACAGATACGCAGTATTTT.

This sequence joins TRBV29-1 and TRBJ1-2; TRBD1 aligns across 8 bases. CDR1 is SQVTM and CDR2 is ANQGSEA in the germline V gene. This CDR3 has 14 amino acids. Trimming at V came to 5 bases and at J to 4 bases, leaving 9 bases not matched to a gene. CDR3 DNA: TGCAGCGTTAGGGGACAGGTTGGGACCTATGGCTACACCTTC. Protein sequence: CSVRGQVGTYGYTF.

The chain links TRBV7-2 to TRBJ2-2; 9 positions agree with TRBD1. The CDR3 covers 15 residues. Germline CDR1 SGHTA, CDR2 FQGNSA. Trimming removed 5 bases from V and 1 base from J; junction bases left unmatched: 2. The CDR3 coding sequence is TGTGCCAGCAGCCGGACAGGGGTGAACACCGGGGAGCTGTTTTTT. Translation: CASSRTGVNTGELFF.

The chain combines TRBV30 with TRBJ1-5; weak D call: TRBD1 (5 bases). The V gene lost 4 bases and the J gene lost 7 bases, with 11 bases spanning the gap. Germline CDR1 is GTSNPN and CDR2 is SVGIG (reference sequence). This CDR3 comprises 12 residues. As DNA, the CDR3 is TGTGCCTGGACTCAGGGAAAACAGCCCCAGCATTTT. It is translated as CAWTQGKQPQHF. Full variable domain (outside the CDR3, taken from reference TRBV30 and TRBJ1-5): SQTIHQWPATLVQPVGSPLSLECTVEGTSNPNLYWYRQAAGRGLQLLFYSVGIGQISSEVPQNLSASRPQDRQFILSSKKLLLSDSGFYLCAWTQGKQPQHFGDGTRLSIL.

The rearrangement joins TRBV23-1 to TRBJ1-6, with D unresolved. TRBV23-1 is an ORF for which the function is uncertain. The CDR3 contains 15 residues. Trimming pared 1 base from V and 7 bases from J, leaving 11 bases between. The CDR3 region is CASSQFSAGNSPLHF. In DNA form, the CDR3 reads TGCGCCAGCAGTCAATTTTCGGCCGGCAATTCACCCCTCCACTTT.

The V gene is TRBV29-1, the J gene TRBJ2-1; the match to TRBD1 covers 11 bases. The CDR3 totals 15 residues. Trimming at V came to 3 bases and at J to 4 bases, leaving 5 bases not matched to a gene. Per the germline V gene, CDR1 is SQVTM and CDR2 is ANQGSEA. The CDR3 DNA reads TGCAGCGTTGACTCCGGGACAGGGGGTTACAATGAGCAGTTCTTC. Translation: CSVDSGTGGYNEQFF.

The rearrangement uses TRBV5-1 and TRBJ2-7; D is possibly TRBD1 (6 bases). Germline V gene sequence: CDR1 SGHRS, CDR2 YFSETQ. V was trimmed by 4 bases and J by 6 bases, leaving 17 bases between them. This CDR3 is 14 amino acids long. CDR3 nucleotide sequence: TGCGCCAGCAGCGGGGGACACGGCGCAGTCGAGCAGTACTTC. Amino acids: CASSGGHGAVEQYF.